Listed below are T cell receptor beta chains from one sample, sequenced in a study of vaccination effects on CD4 cells after COVID-19. The antigens of these receptors remain unknown. Repertoires were generated with immunoSEQ multiplex PCR, while TCRdb's copy carries only in-frame clones and drops some. The sample carries 24,000 or so clones, 69% recorded once. The sample in question was CD4+ T cells from PBMCs cultured with SARS-CoV-2 spike peptides, obtained before COVID-19 vaccination. The receptor source for this set is a human donor who had a prior SARS-CoV-2 infection. The CDR3 runs from the conserved cysteine through the conserved F or W. The D gene is left open where the match is weak. Only some rows state a clone size, as once, few, many or a class for expanded clones.

CDR3	DNA	J	D	size	V
CASSHGTDYGYTF	TGCGCCAGCAGCCACGGGACCGACTATGGCTACACCTTC	TRBJ1-2	-	-	TRBV5-1
CAWLTSGDQETQYF	TGTGCCTGGCTGACTAGCGGGGATCAAGAGACCCAGTACTTC	TRBJ2-5	TRBD2	-	TRBV30
CASSLSPVADNEQFF	TGTGCCAGCAGCTTATCCCCGGTCGCTGACAATGAGCAGTTCTTC	TRBJ2-1	-	few	TRBV11-3
CASSQPPGTSGSNEQFF	TGTGCCAGCAGCCAACCTCCCGGGACTAGCGGGAGTAATGAGCAGTTCTTC	TRBJ2-1	TRBD2	-	TRBV3-1/TRBV3-2
CASSPLPPPSSLGYTF	TGTGCCAGCAGCCCTCTGCCCCCCCCATCCTCCCTGGGCTACACCTTC	TRBJ1-2	-	-	TRBV3-1/TRBV3-2
CASIGQTGEFWLYNEQFF	TGTGCCAGCATCGGTCAGACAGGGGAATTTTGGCTTTACAATGAGCAGTTCTTC	TRBJ2-1	TRBD1	few	TRBV28
CASSFTFRGTGETQYF	TGTGCCAGCAGTTTTACTTTCCGAGGGACCGGAGAGACCCAGTACTTC	TRBJ2-5	-	-	TRBV28
CASRADRGRGYGYTF	TGTGCCAGTAGGGCGGACAGGGGGCGCGGCTATGGCTACACCTTC	TRBJ1-2	TRBD1	few	TRBV19
CASSLSIGAGGRETQYF	TGTGCCAGCAGTTTATCGATTGGAGCGGGAGGTCGAGAGACCCAGTACTTC	TRBJ2-5	TRBD2	-	TRBV27
CASSQAGAGYGYTF	TGTGCCAGCAGTCAGGCGGGGGCGGGCTATGGCTACACCTTC	TRBJ1-2	-	-	TRBV9
CASSFSGQRDRGLEQFF	TGTGCCAGCAGCTTTAGCGGGCAACGGGACAGGGGGCTTGAGCAGTTCTTC	TRBJ2-1	TRBD1	few	TRBV11-3
CASSGGQGYQPQHF	TGTGCCAGCAGTGGGGGGCAGGGCTATCAGCCCCAGCATTTT	TRBJ1-5	-	-	TRBV2
CASSLDQETQYF	TGTGCCAGCAGCTTAGACCAAGAGACCCAGTACTTC	TRBJ2-5	-	-	TRBV7-2
CASSLGTTFTHEQFF	TGCGCCAGCAGCTTGGGGACTACCTTTACACATGAGCAGTTCTTC	TRBJ2-1	-	-	TRBV5-1
CASIRDRDYEQYF	TGTGCCAGCATCCGGGACAGGGACTACGAGCAGTACTTC	TRBJ2-7	TRBD1	few	TRBV2
CASSYERDTQYF	TGTGCCAGCAGTTACGAGAGAGATACGCAGTATTTT	TRBJ2-3	-	few	TRBV6-2/TRBV6-3
CASSLVGANVLTF	TGTGCCAGCAGCTTGGTTGGGGCCAACGTCCTGACTTTC	TRBJ2-6	-	-	TRBV11-3
CASSQRLAGSTDTQYF	TGCGCCAGCAGCCAACGACTAGCGGGATCCACAGATACGCAGTATTTT	TRBJ2-3	TRBD2	-	TRBV4-1
CATSRDTQPNEKLFF	TGTGCCACCAGCAGAGATACACAGCCAAATGAAAAACTGTTTTTT	TRBJ1-4	-	-	TRBV15
CASSQLAGLLGNEQFF	TGTGCCAGCTCACAACTAGCGGGATTATTAGGCAATGAGCAGTTCTTC	TRBJ2-1	TRBD2	-	TRBV18
CASSQDLSGTQETQYF	TGTGCCAGCAGCCAAGATCTATCGGGAACCCAAGAGACCCAGTACTTC	TRBJ2-5	-	-	TRBV3-1/TRBV3-2
CASNQRGVLQTQYF	TGTGCCAGCAACCAGCGGGGCGTTCTACAGACCCAGTACTTC	TRBJ2-5	TRBD2	-	TRBV28
CASSPQGRDNQPQHF	TGTGCCAGCAGTCCACAGGGGAGGGACAATCAGCCCCAGCATTTT	TRBJ1-5	TRBD1	-	TRBV2
CASTRTGYTEAFF	TGTGCCAGCACTAGGACAGGGTACACTGAAGCTTTCTTT	TRBJ1-1	TRBD1	-	TRBV6-5
CASSLLWQGNEKLFF	TGTGCCAGCAGCTTATTGTGGCAGGGGAACGAAAAACTGTTTTTT	TRBJ1-4	-	-	TRBV7-9
CASSQEGPNLYTDTQYF	TGTGCCAGCAGCCAAGAAGGCCCTAATCTCTACACAGATACGCAGTATTTT	TRBJ2-3	-	-	TRBV4-2
CASSLKGEQFF	TGTGCCAGCAGCCTAAAGGGCGAGCAGTTCTTC	TRBJ2-1	-	few	TRBV13
CASSRSLAGTGGTDTQYF	TGCGCCAGCTCCCGCTCACTAGCGGGCACTGGGGGCACAGATACGCAGTATTTT	TRBJ2-3	TRBD2	-	TRBV4-3
CASSSRTSGGFLETQYF	TGTGCCAGCAGCTCAAGGACTAGCGGGGGGTTTTTAGAGACCCAGTACTTC	TRBJ2-5	TRBD2	few	TRBV7-9
CASSLGDRYNEQFF	TGCGCCAGCAGCCTGGGGGACAGATACAATGAGCAGTTCTTC	TRBJ2-1	TRBD1	-	TRBV5-1
CASSPPGAPETQYF	TGTGCCAGCAGCCCCCCAGGGGCACCGGAGACCCAGTACTTC	TRBJ2-5	-	-	TRBV5-5
CASNPRGGGGGTEAFF	TGTGCCAGCAACCCTCGTGGGGGGGGAGGGGGAACTGAAGCTTTCTTT	TRBJ1-1	-	-	TRBV11-2
CASSLDRVQETQYF	TGTGCCAGCAGCTTAGATCGAGTCCAAGAGACCCAGTACTTC	TRBJ2-5	-	once	TRBV11-3
CASSQRTGGNIQYF	TGTGCCAGCAGTCAGAGGACAGGGGGAAACATTCAGTACTTC	TRBJ2-4	TRBD1	few	TRBV6-2/TRBV6-3
CASSLVGTGSNTEAFF	TGTGCCAGCAGCTTAGTAGGGACAGGTTCGAACACTGAAGCTTTCTTT	TRBJ1-1	TRBD1	few	TRBV7-2
CASSVDGEVRRETQYF	TGTGCCAGCAGCGTAGACGGGGAGGTTAGGAGGGAGACCCAGTACTTC	TRBJ2-5	-	-	TRBV5-5
CAWSMTSGRDRYEQYF	TGTGCCTGGAGTATGACTAGCGGGAGGGACCGCTACGAGCAGTACTTC	TRBJ2-7	TRBD2	-	TRBV30
CASRTGLLSHEQYF	TGTGCCAGCCGTACGGGACTACTCTCGCACGAGCAGTACTTC	TRBJ2-7	TRBD2	-	TRBV11-3
CASSTRTGKETQYF	TGTGCCAGCAGCACTCGGACAGGGAAAGAGACCCAGTACTTC	TRBJ2-5	TRBD1	-	TRBV28
CASSRLATGELFF	TGTGCCAGCAGCCGACTAGCCACCGGGGAGCTGTTTTTT	TRBJ2-2	TRBD2	large	TRBV3-1/TRBV3-2
CASSQVGDRRNTIYF	TGTGCCAGCAGCCAAGTAGGGGATCGTAGAAACACCATATATTTT	TRBJ1-3	-	-	TRBV14
CAIRGTMNEKLFF	TGTGCCATCAGGGGGACAATGAATGAAAAACTGTTTTTT	TRBJ1-4	-	once	TRBV10-3
CASSEFRGRAEAFF	TGTGCCAGCAGTGAATTTCGGGGGCGAGCCGAAGCTTTCTTT	TRBJ1-1	-	-	TRBV2
CASSYGQSKTQYF	TGTGCCAGCAGCTACGGACAATCGAAGACCCAGTACTTC	TRBJ2-5	-	-	TRBV7-3
CASSPRTSRTEAFF	TGTGCCAGCAGCCCACGGACAAGCAGAACTGAAGCTTTCTTT	TRBJ1-1	-	-	TRBV2
CASSDSIGGRAGYTF	TGTGCCAGCAGTGACTCGATCGGGGGTAGGGCGGGCTACACCTTC	TRBJ1-2	-	-	TRBV6-4
CASSPGRFWRGYTF	TGTGCCAGCAGCCCAGGCCGGTTTTGGCGCGGCTACACCTTC	TRBJ1-2	-	few	TRBV6-2/TRBV6-3
CASSLDPGQGAEAFF	TGTGCCAGCAGCTTGGATCCGGGACAGGGTGCTGAAGCTTTCTTT	TRBJ1-1	TRBD1	-	TRBV5-4
CASSLSASGRAGDTQYF	TGTGCCAGCAGCTTAAGCGCTAGCGGGAGGGCCGGGGATACGCAGTATTTT	TRBJ2-3	TRBD2	few	TRBV7-6